This TCR beta chain was sequenced during a study of blood T cell repertoires in COVID-19. Study-level information: Acute and convalescent COVID-19 specimens originated in the United States, Italy and Spain. Sources were T cells, B-cell-depleted T cells, or PBMCs; the material itself was cDNA or gDNA.

The CDR3 is 15 residues long. Germline CDR1 MNHEY, CDR2 SVGAGI. V dropped 5 bases and J dropped 6; count of bases not matched to a gene: 8. As processed by the authors: Nucleated cell counts were estimated from reference gene primer amplification. The assay was immunoSEQ multiplex PCR, and TCRdb's table has in-frame clones only and misses some. V, J and clone size are those of that table, while D and trimming were read from the DNA. The sample yields about 140,000 clones, approximately 92% seen once. The receptor was derived from an older woman with active COVID-19. Sequencing was carried out using peripheral blood. The chain uses TRBV6-5 and TRBJ2-1; the match to TRBD2 covers 9 bases. CDR3 protein: CASSRTGTSSNEQFF. CDR3 DNA sequence: TGTGCCAGCAGTCGGACCGGGACTAGCAGCAATGAGCAGTTCTTC.